Following are 22 T cell receptor beta chains from one sample sequenced in a study of post-analysis software for immune sequencing data. General study results and limits: The five TRBV segments detected at higher frequency in patients than in controls included TRBV5-6, TRBV5-1 and TRBV20-1.

Researchers reported that TCR beta cDNA libraries carried unique molecular identifiers. A single record per CDR3 protein comes from TCRdb applying MiXCR to the PCR reads. The sample contains a few hundred thousand distinct CDR3 sequences, 36% of which appear only once. The antigens of these receptors remain unknown. The sequenced sample was blood. The source of these receptors is a girl aged 10 to 17 with multiple sclerosis.

This clonotype was picked up a small number of times. V and J are TRBV7-8 and TRBJ2-7; D is ambiguous. Germline CDR1 reads SGHVS; CDR2 reads FQNEAQ. Deletions cut 10 bases from V and 5 bases from J, with 18 bases between. This CDR3 contains 13 residues. The CDR3 loop is CATQVRNANEQYF. CDR3 nucleotides: TGTGCCACCCAGGTCCGGAACGCGAACGAGCAGTACTTC.

This chain joins TRBV10-3 and TRBJ2-2; perhaps TRBD2 as D (5 bases). Germline CDR1 is ENHRY and CDR2 is SYGVKD. The CDR3 covers 15 residues. Trimming shortened V by 6 bases and J by 2 bases, and 13 bases separated the two germline ends. The CDR3 nucleotides read TGTGCCATCAGCGGCTTAGCGACCAACACCGGGGAGCTGTTTTTT. Encoded protein: CAISGLATNTGELFF.

This clonotype showed up many times. J is TRBJ2-3 and V is TRBV29-1; 8 bases line up with TRBD2. This CDR3 has 13 residues. Germline loops: CDR1 SQVTM, CDR2 ANQGSEA. The V and J ends lost 7 bases and 3 bases, in that order; junction bases with no gene match: 6. CDR3 sequence (DNA): TGCAGCGCGGGGGGGAGGGCAACAGATACGCAGTATTTT. It encodes CSAGGRATDTQYF.

This clonotype was recorded at least ten times. The genes are TRBV12-3 or TRBV12-4 and TRBJ1-2; D unclear. V was pared by 6 bases and J by 7 bases, with 12 bases between. The CDR3 runs to 12 residues. CDR3 residues: CASRGPVPGYTF. The CDR3 bases are TGTGCCAGCAGAGGTCCCGTTCCTGGCTACACCTTC.

The V call is TRBV12-3 or TRBV12-4, the J call TRBJ1-1; D call uncertain. The CDR3 runs to 12 residues. Trimming left V 6 bases short and J 12 bases short, with 17 bases between. This CDR3 is CASRTPTSVTFF. The DNA of the CDR3 is TGTGCCAGCAGGACCCCCACCAGCGTGACTTTCTTT.

There are many counts of this clonotype. This chain links TRBV11-2 with TRBJ2-3, with D perhaps matching TRBD1 or TRBD2 (5 bases each). The CDR3 consists of 16 residues. V lost 2 bases, J lost 2 bases, and 14 bases lay in between. The V gene's germline CDR1 is SGHAT and CDR2 FQNNGV. The CDR3 bases are TGTGCCAGCAGCTTAAGACAGCGCGGACTCACAGATACGCAGTATTTT. The encoded protein is CASSLRQRGLTDTQYF.

This clonotype has only one observation. The rearrangement links TRBV7-2 to TRBJ2-1; D not resolved. Germline V CDR1 and CDR2: SGHTA, FQGNSA. The CDR3 runs 15 residues. The V end lost 1 base, the J end lost 4 bases, and 11 bases lay between the germline ends. This CDR3 reads CASSLGLDPYNEQFF. The CDR3 nucleotides are TGTGCCAGCAGCTTAGGTTTAGACCCATACAATGAGCAGTTCTTC. Variable domain in full (rest from reference TRBV7-2 and TRBJ2-1): GAGVSQSPSNKVTEKGKDVELRCDPISGHTALYWYRQSLGQGLEFLIYFQGNSAPDKSGLPSDRFSAERTGGSVSTLTIQRTQQEDSAVYLCASSLGLDPYNEQFFGPGTRLTVL.

This clonotype was counted only a few times. This chain uses TRBV3-1 with TRBJ1-2; D is perhaps TRBD1 (5 bases). Trimming stripped 5 bases from V and 4 bases from J, with 17 bases between. The CDR3 consists of 15 residues. Germline lookup yields CDR1 LGHDT and CDR2 YNNKEL (reference sequence). This CDR3 reads CASSYFLGTAYGYTF. DNA for the CDR3: TGTGCCAGCAGCTACTTCCTCGGGACGGCCTATGGCTACACCTTC.

There are a few counts of this clonotype. Written as DNA, the CDR3 is TGTGCCATCAGTGAGGGGACAGATACGCAGTATTTT. The encoded protein is CAISEGTDTQYF. This chain links TRBV10-3 with TRBJ2-3; D is ambiguous. Trimming shortened V by 2 bases and J by 3 bases, and 3 bases separated the two germline ends. CDR1 is ENHRY and CDR2 is SYGVKD in the germline V gene. There are 12 residues in the CDR3.

Worth noting for this clonotype: Lacking the conserved final phenylalanine or tryptophan, this CDR3 likely reflects a read error. It is unclear where the CDR3 begins or ends on the DNA, so no DNA is shown, and the CDR3 is as TCRdb lists it. The chain employs TRBV12-3 or TRBV12-4 and TRBJ2-5. 15 amino acids form the CDR3, both terminal residues included. CDR3 residues: CASSLAGNYGYTFGS.

The V gene is TRBV9, the J gene TRBJ1-6, with 9 bases fitting TRBD1. Germline lookup yields CDR1 SGDLS and CDR2 YYNGEE. This CDR3 has 15 amino acids. Trimming cost V 7 bases and J 0 bases; bases outside gene matches: 2. The CDR3 nucleotides are TGTGCCAGCCGGACAGGGGACTCCTATAATTCACCCCTCCACTTT. Protein product: CASRTGDSYNSPLHF.

The chain uses TRBV7-2 and TRBJ1-1; 8 bases are a match to TRBD1. CDR1 is SGHTA and CDR2 is FQGNSA in the germline V gene. Trimming cost V 5 bases and J 5 bases; bases outside gene matches: 19. CDR3 length equals 18 residues. CDR3 DNA sequence: TGTGCCAGCAGCGCATATATCCCCCCGGACAGGGAAAAGACTGAAGCTTTCTTT. Encoded protein: CASSAYIPPDREKTEAFF.

A word on this clonotype: The junction departs from the called germline gene at one end, perhaps through a read error. The J gene is TRBJ2-2, the V gene TRBV6-6; a possible D gene is TRBD2 (5 bases). This CDR3 is built from 13 residues. Germline CDR1 and CDR2: MNHNY and SVGAGI (reference sequence). CDR3 loop: CASSRGLTGERFF. As DNA, the CDR3 is TGCGCCAGCAGTCGCGGGCTTACCGGGGAGCGGTTTTTT.

This rearrangement joins TRBV28 to TRBJ2-2, with D possibly TRBD1 on 5 matching bases. Germline loops: CDR1 MDHEN, CDR2 SYDVKM. There are 15 residues in the CDR3. Trimming left V 6 bases short and J 1 base short, with 12 bases between. CDR3 sequence reads: CASRYSGQNTGELFF. Here the CDR3 DNA reads TGTGCCAGCAGATACAGTGGACAGAACACCGGGGAGCTGTTTTTT. Together with reference TRBV28 and TRBJ2-2, the CDR3 gives the full variable domain: DVKVTQSSRYLVKRTGEKVFLECVQDMDHENMFWYRQDPGLGLRLIYFSYDVKMKEKGDIPEGYSVSREKKERFSLILESASTNQTSMYLCASRYSGQNTGELFFGEGSRLTVL.

This clonotype was seen ten or more times. The chain's CDR3 is CAAGQSQYF. The CDR3 DNA is TGTGCCGCCGGGCAGTCCCAGTACTTC. The chain couples TRBV7-9 to TRBJ2-5, with D unclear. V lost 11 bases and J lost 9, with 10 bases in between. Germline V CDR1 and CDR2: SEHNR, FQNEAQ (reference sequence). There are 9 residues in the CDR3.

This clonotype occurred many times. One base away lies a much larger clone, so this may be a sequencing read error. The chain combines TRBV7-2 with TRBJ2-1; D not certain. CDR3 length: 13 residues. Deletions cut 1 base from V and 11 bases from J, with 12 bases between. Germline-derived CDR1 and CDR2 are SGHTA and FQGNSA. CDR3 region: CASSLGKGGQQFF. The DNA for the CDR3 is TGTGCCAGCAGCTTAGGAAAGGGCGGCCAGCAGTTCTTC. Combining the CDR3 with reference TRBV7-2 and TRBJ2-1 gives the whole variable domain GAGVSQSPSNKVTEKGKDVELRCDPISGHTALYWYRQSLGQGLEFLIYFQGNSAPDKSGLPSDRFSAERTGGSVSTLTIQRTQQEDSAVYLCASSLGKGGQQFFGPGTRLTVL.

This clonotype appeared a single time. This may stem from a read error, because a much larger clone lies one nucleotide away. This chain links TRBV7-9 with TRBJ2-3, with D possibly called TRBD1 or TRBD2 (5 bases each). The CDR3 extends over 12 amino acids. Germline CDR1 is SEHNR and CDR2 is FQNEAQ (reference sequence). V was clipped by 5 bases and J by 11 bases, with 14 bases between them. This CDR3 is CASSMGTSRQYF. Here the CDR3 DNA reads TGTGCCAGCAGCATGGGGACCTCCAGGCAGTATTTT.

V and J are TRBV6-5 and TRBJ2-2, with 11 bases identical to TRBD2. From germline, CDR1 is MNHEY and CDR2 SVGAGI. The CDR3 length is 17 residues. The V and J ends lost 0 bases and 5 bases, in that order; junction bases with no gene match: 5. The CDR3 is CASSYSPLAGVTGELFF. DNA of the CDR3: TGTGCCAGCAGTTACTCCCCACTAGCGGGGGTTACCGGGGAGCTGTTTTTT.

This CDR3 reads CASKYLQGDNEKLFF. In DNA, the CDR3 is TGTGCCAGCAAATACTTACAGGGGGATAATGAAAAACTGTTTTTT. The chain combines TRBV6-5 with TRBJ1-4; 8 nucleotides match TRBD1. The CDR3 totals 15 residues. CDR1 and CDR2 from the germline V gene are MNHEY and SVGAGI. The J segment lost 4 bases and the V segment lost 7 bases, leaving 8 bases of the junction unmatched.

Comment on this clonotype: A much more abundant neighbour one base away suggests this may be a read error. This chain connects TRBV6-6 to TRBJ1-1; D is perhaps TRBD1 (5 bases). Trimming pared 7 bases from V and 4 bases from J, leaving 16 bases between. CDR1 is MNHNY, CDR2 SVGAGI, per germline (reference sequence). The CDR3 has 14 residues. The CDR3 DNA sequence: TGTGCCAGCAACAACCAGGGTGTTGGCACTGAAGCTTTCTTT. This codes for CASNNQGVGTEAFF.

This clonotype was detected a few times. A much larger clonotype is one base distant, so this may be a read error. This chain joins TRBV29-1 and TRBJ2-1; D ambiguous. The CDR3 is made up of 13 amino acids. Per the germline V gene, CDR1 is SQVTM and CDR2 is ANQGSEA. Here the CDR3 reads CSVDSSSHNEQFF. In nucleotides, the CDR3 is TGCAGCGTTGACAGCAGCTCCCACAATGAGCAGTTCTTC.

This clonotype was detected a few times. Possible read error: a much larger clone is one base away. The chain links TRBV5-5 to TRBJ2-3; D remains ambiguous. Germline V gene data show CDR1 as SGHKS and CDR2 as YYEKEE (reference sequence). The CDR3 is 12 residues long. The CDR3 spells CTSSSGPDTQYF. The CDR3 region has the DNA TGTACCAGCAGTTCTGGTCCAGATACGCAGTATTTT.